This is a list of T cell receptor beta chains from one sample in a study of glioma-infiltrating T cells. TCRdb ran MiXCR on the multiplex PCR reads and lists one entry per CDR3 protein. The sample includes approximately 110,000 distinct CDR3 sequences, approximately 25% seen only once; the top ten take roughly 15%. The sequenced sample consisted of glioma tissue, nonneoplastic brain tissue, or PBMCs (not recorded which). All receptors come from a human donor with low-grade glioma or glioblastoma, undergoing nonglioma brain surgery, or in good health (not recorded which). Both conserved end residues are part of each CDR3. D genes are given only for firm matches. The size of a clone is reported for some rows only, either as once, few or many, or as a class for expanded clones.

TRBJ2-7,many,.,12,TRBV20-1,TGCAGTGCTAACCGGGAGATCTACGAGCAGTACTTC,CSANREIYEQYF
TRBJ2-7,few,.,13,TRBV7-2,TGTACCAGCAGCTTAGGTGGGGGGTACGAGCAGTACTTC,CTSSLGGGYEQYF
TRBJ2-1,few,.,18,TRBV12-3/TRBV12-4,TGTGCCAGCAGGACGAGAAGCGGGAGCAGGGGGGGCTACAATGAGCAGTTCTTC,CASRTRSGSRGGYNEQFF
TRBJ1-6,.,TRBD1,18,TRBV9,TGTGCCAGCAGCTTACACCGGGACAGGAGCTCCTATAATTCACCCCTCCACTTT,CASSLHRDRSSYNSPLHF
TRBJ2-1,many,TRBD2,16,TRBV12-3/TRBV12-4,TGTGCCAGCAGTTCCAGGACTAGCGGGACGTACAATGAGCAGTTCTTC,CASSSRTSGTYNEQFF
TRBJ2-3,.,TRBD1,18,TRBV5-6,TGTGCCAGCAGCTTTGCATACACTCTGGGACAGGGTCCAGATACGCAGTATTTT,CASSFAYTLGQGPDTQYF
TRBJ1-1,.,.,15,TRBV19,TGTGCCACTATGATAGGTCCGGTTGGAAACACTGAAGCTTTCTTT,CATMIGPVGNTEAFF
TRBJ2-3,many,.,13,TRBV10-2,TGCGCCAGCAGTGAAATGGGGATCAATACGCAGTATTTT,CASSEMGINTQYF
TRBJ2-7,.,TRBD1,17,TRBV13,TGTGCCAGCAGCTCATATGACCCGGGACAGGGATCATACGAGCAGTACTTC,CASSSYDPGQGSYEQYF
TRBJ1-5,many,.,15,TRBV6-2/TRBV6-3,TGTGCCAGCAGTTACTCGACGCATAGCAATCAGCCCCAGCATTTT,CASSYSTHSNQPQHF
TRBJ2-1,many,.,13,TRBV6-1,TGTGCCAGCAGGAAGGGACTCTACAATGAGCAGTTCTTC,CASRKGLYNEQFF
TRBJ2-3,few,TRBD2,14,TRBV19,TGTGCCAGTAGTATGACTAGCGCCGGAGATACGCAGTATTTT,CASSMTSAGDTQYF
TRBJ1-5,many,.,16,TRBV3-1,TGTGCCAGCAGCCAAGGACTTAACCAGGTCGGAGAGCCCCAGCATTTT,CASSQGLNQVGEPQHF
TRBJ2-6,.,.,16,TRBV9,TGTGCCAGCAGCGGGCAGCGGAACTCTGGGGCCAACGTCCTGACTTTC,CASSGQRNSGANVLTF
TRBJ1-2,many,.,15,TRBV7-9,TGTGCCAGCAGCTCCCGTTTGAAGCAGGGGTATGGCTACACCTTC,CASSSRLKQGYGYTF
TRBJ2-7,.,TRBD2,14,TRBV30,TGTGCCTGGACCCATAGCGGGAGGAGGGACGAGCAGTACTTC,CAWTHSGRRDEQYF
TRBJ2-7,.,TRBD1,19,TRBV9,TGTGCCAGCAGCGTAGACCCCGTCATTTCGGGACAGGGAGCCTACGAGCAGTACTTC,CASSVDPVISGQGAYEQYF
TRBJ2-5,many,TRBD1,13,TRBV19,TGTGCCAGTAGTACGGACAGGGCGGAGACCCAGTACTTC,CASSTDRAETQYF
TRBJ2-7,few,TRBD1,16,TRBV19,TGTGCCAGTAGCCCTCACAGGGGCCGAAGCTCCTACGAGCAGTACTTC,CASSPHRGRSSYEQYF
TRBJ1-2,.,.,13,TRBV4-1,TGCGCCAGCGGTCTGGACGGATTGGGTGGCTACAACTTC,CASGLDGLGGYNF
TRBJ1-1,many,.,13,TRBV7-2,TGTGCCAGCAGCTTAGGGAGTTATCCGGAAGCTTTCTTT,CASSLGSYPEAFF
TRBJ1-2,.,.,17,TRBV10-3,TGTGCCATCAGTGAGTCGAACGGGTTGGGCATTGGCTATGGCTACACCTTC,CAISESNGLGIGYGYTF
TRBJ2-7,many,.,14,TRBV2,TGTGCCAGCAGTGAAGCGTCTAGCGCCTACGAGCAGTACTTC,CASSEASSAYEQYF
TRBJ2-3,many,.,14,TRBV13,TGTGCCAGCAGCTTAGGACTATTCGGAGATACGCAGTATTTT,CASSLGLFGDTQYF
TRBJ2-7,.,.,14,TRBV27,TGTGCCAGCAGTTTCCTACTAGGAACCTACGAGCAGTACTTC,CASSFLLGTYEQYF
TRBJ1-1,few,.,15,TRBV19,TGTGCCAGTAGTCCAAGCCCCAGGAGGAACACTGAAGCTTTCTTT,CASSPSPRRNTEAFF
TRBJ2-1,.,.,14,TRBV12-3/TRBV12-4,TGTGCCAGCACCTCACGTGAGGGGGGGGATGAGCAGTTCTTC,CASTSREGGDEQFF
TRBJ1-1,many,.,15,TRBV2,TGTGCCAGCAGCCACGCGGGAAATCAGAACACTGAAGCTTTCTTT,CASSHAGNQNTEAFF
TRBJ2-1,many,TRBD2,18,TRBV29-1,TGCAGCGTTGTACGCCCTTTAGCGGGAGGATCAGACTACAATGAGCAGTTCTTC,CSVVRPLAGGSDYNEQFF
TRBJ1-3,many,.,14,TRBV29-1,TGCAGCGTCCCGGACCCTCTCTCTGGAAACACCATATATTTT,CSVPDPLSGNTIYF
TRBJ2-7,many,.,14,TRBV7-2,TGTGCCAGCAGCTTCCAGGGGTTTACCTACGAGCAGTACTTC,CASSFQGFTYEQYF
TRBJ2-7,many,.,16,TRBV3-1,TGTGCCAGCAGCCAAGGTGCTCTAGCGCGGACCTACGAGCAGTACTTC,CASSQGALARTYEQYF
TRBJ1-4,.,.,11,TRBV12-3/TRBV12-4,TGTGCCAGCAGTCCCCAGGGGAAACTGTTTTTT,CASSPQGKLFF
TRBJ2-1,many,TRBD2,12,TRBV4-3,TGCGCCAGCAGCCCGGGGGGCAATGAGCAGTTCTTC,CASSPGGNEQFF
TRBJ2-1,many,.,15,TRBV7-3,TGTGCCAGCAGCTTAACTAGCGAGAGTTACAATGAGCAGTTCTTC,CASSLTSESYNEQFF
TRBJ2-3,.,TRBD2,20,TRBV24-1,TGTGCCACCAGTGATTTAGGCTCGACCAGCGGGAGATTTAGCACAGATACGAAGTATTTT,CATSDLGSTSGRFSTDTKYF
TRBJ1-3,many,.,16,TRBV18,TGTGCCAGCTCACCGTTCACGGAGGTCGTGGGAAACACCATATATTTT,CASSPFTEVVGNTIYF
TRBJ2-3,few,.,14,TRBV30,TGTGCCTCAAGACCGGGACTTAGCACAGATACGCAGTATTTT,CASRPGLSTDTQYF
TRBJ2-7,few,.,12,TRBV30,TGTGCCTGGAATAGGGATGTCGGGGAGCAGTACTTC,CAWNRDVGEQYF
TRBJ2-5,.,.,14,TRBV29-1,TGCAGCGTTGAAGATTGGAGGGATGGGGAGACCAAGTACTTC,CSVEDWRDGETKYF
TRBJ2-1,many,.,15,TRBV6-1,TGTGCCAGCAACCCAACTAGAGGAGGTTCGGATGAGCAGTTCTTC,CASNPTRGGSDEQFF
TRBJ1-1,.,.,13,TRBV6-1,TGTGCCAGGGGGGTGCATGGGGGCACTGAAGCTTTCTTT,CARGVHGGTEAFF
TRBJ1-2,.,TRBD1,14,TRBV19,TGTGCCAGTAGTCCGGGACAGGGGAGCTATGGCTACAACTTC,CASSPGQGSYGYNF
TRBJ2-1,many,.,15,TRBV6-6,TGTGCCAGCAGTTACCAAGACGGAATTGGCAATGAGCAGTTCTTC,CASSYQDGIGNEQFF
TRBJ2-7,many,.,15,TRBV5-1,TGCGCCAGCAGCTTGGAAGGGACTCCTCCCTACGAGCAGTACTTC,CASSLEGTPPYEQYF
TRBJ1-6,once,.,8,TRBV6-1,TGTGCCAGCGCGCGTCTCCACTTT,CASARLHF
TRBJ1-5,many,TRBD1,15,TRBV25-1,TGTGCCAGCAGTGAGAAGGGGACAGGGGGCCAGCCCCAGCATTTT,CASSEKGTGGQPQHF
TRBJ1-5,many,.,15,TRBV12-3/TRBV12-4,TGTGCCAGCAGTTTAGATGGTAAGACCAATCAGCCCCAGCATTTT,CASSLDGKTNQPQHF